Presented here are 10 T cell receptor beta chains from one specimen sequenced in a study of blood T cell repertoires in COVID-19. TCRdb keeps only in-frame clones here, not all; method: immunoSEQ multiplex PCR. Of over 90,000 clones listed, roughly 80% were seen once; the top ten hold less than 5%. Sequencing was done on a sample of peripheral blood. The receptors originated from a human donor in a cohort sampled during active COVID-19.

V and J are TRBV5-1 and TRBJ1-2; D remains ambiguous. The CDR3 totals 14 residues. With 4 bases removed from V and 7 bases from J, the gap between germline ends came to 17 bases. Germline CDR1 SGHRS, CDR2 YFSETQ. CDR3 coding DNA: TGCGCCAGCAGCCGAACGACGGAATCGGGTGGCTACACCTTC. This sequence encodes CASSRTTESGGYTF. Complete variable domain (other parts from reference TRBV5-1 and TRBJ1-2): KAGVTQTPRYLIKTRGQQVTLSCSPISGHRSVSWYQQTPGQGLQFLFEYFSETQRNKGNFPGRFSGRQFSNSRSEMNVSTLELGDSALYLCASSRTTESGGYTFGSGTRLTVV.

This chain joins TRBV5-1 and TRBJ2-2, with 9 bases fitting TRBD1. This CDR3 contains 16 residues. Germline V gene data show CDR1 as SGHRS and CDR2 as YFSETQ. After removal of 4 bases from V and 4 bases from J, the junction contained 8 bases not matched to a gene. CDR3 in amino acids: CASSALETGGTGELFF. CDR3 in DNA: TGCGCCAGCAGCGCTTTAGAGACAGGGGGCACCGGGGAGCTGTTTTTT.

This rearrangement joins TRBV28 to TRBJ1-5; TRBD1 agrees at 7 bases. The CDR3 spans 13 residues. Germline values: CDR1 MDHEN, CDR2 SYDVKM. Trimming cost V 7 bases and J 6 bases; bases outside gene matches: 6. This CDR3 is CASTGAGGQPQHF. The CDR3 coding sequence is TGTGCCAGCACGGGGGCAGGGGGTCAGCCCCAGCATTTT.

This chain uses TRBV19 with TRBJ1-2; perhaps TRBD1 as D (5 bases). Germline V gives CDR1 LNHDA, CDR2 SQIVND (reference sequence). This CDR3 has 13 residues. Trimming pared 3 bases from V and 4 bases from J, leaving 9 bases between. The chain's CDR3 is CASSIAGRYGYTF. For the CDR3, the DNA is TGTGCCAGTAGTATTGCAGGGCGCTATGGCTACACCTTC.

The chain carries TRBV18 and TRBJ2-2; 11 bases line up with TRBD1. CDR3 length: 15 amino acids. V shed 5 bases and J 4 bases; nucleotides not matched to a gene: 3. In germline, CDR1 is KGHSH, CDR2 LQKENI. The chain's CDR3 is CASSSGTGGTGELFF. The CDR3 nucleotides read TGTGCCAGCTCATCCGGGACAGGGGGCACCGGGGAGCTGTTTTTT.

V usage is TRBV7-8 and J usage is TRBJ2-1, with 8 bases that match TRBD2. The J segment lost 2 bases and the V segment lost 1 base, leaving 4 bases of the junction unmatched. Germline CDR1 is SGHVS and CDR2 is FQNEAQ. This CDR3 region has 16 residues. The CDR3 loop is CASSLVWRGAYNEQFF. CDR3 DNA sequence: TGTGCCAGCAGCTTAGTTTGGCGGGGGGCCTACAATGAGCAGTTCTTC.

The V and J genes are TRBV27 and TRBJ2-5; tentatively, D is TRBD1 (6 bases). Looked up from germline, CDR1 is MNHEY and CDR2 is SMNVEV (reference sequence). V gave up 3 bases and J gave up 5 bases, with 19 bases separating them. The CDR3 is made up of 16 amino acids. The CDR3 sequence is CASSFGGWQGTETQYF. The CDR3 DNA is TGTGCCAGCAGTTTTGGCGGTTGGCAGGGGACGGAGACCCAGTACTTC.

The V gene is TRBV7-2, the J gene TRBJ2-2; 8 bases fit TRBD2. V trimming: 2 bases; J trimming: 3 bases; junction bases outside the gene matches: 2. The germline V gene has CDR1 SGHTA and CDR2 FQGNSA. There are 15 residues in the CDR3. The CDR3 nucleotides read TGTGCCAGCAGCTTAACGGGGGGGGACACCGGGGAGCTGTTTTTT. It codes for CASSLTGGDTGELFF. Full variable domain (remainder filled in from reference TRBV7-2 and TRBJ2-2): GAGVSQSPSNKVTEKGKDVELRCDPISGHTALYWYRQSLGQGLEFLIYFQGNSAPDKSGLPSDRFSAERTGGSVSTLTIQRTQQEDSAVYLCASSLTGGDTGELFFGEGSRLTVL.

This chain uses TRBV9 with TRBJ2-7; possibly TRBD1 for D (5 bases). Trimming removed 4 bases from V and 6 bases from J, with 17 bases in between. The CDR3 covers 14 residues. Germline V CDR1 and CDR2: SGDLS, YYNGEE. Here the CDR3 DNA reads TGTGCCAGCAGCCCCCTCCCCCAGGGCAGCGAGCAGTACTTC. Its protein product is CASSPLPQGSEQYF.

The rearrangement links TRBV5-1 to TRBJ1-2; D perhaps matches TRBD1 (5 bases). V lost 5 bases to trimming and J lost 1 base, with 6 bases between them. The germline CDR1 and CDR2 sequences are SGHRS and YFSETQ. CDR3 length: 12 amino acids. CDR3 amino acids: CASRTDNYGYTF. Written as DNA, the CDR3 is TGCGCCAGCAGGACAGATAACTATGGCTACACCTTC.